This T cell receptor beta chain was identified during a study of T cell repertoires in cytomegalovirus infection. At the level of the study: From public TCR beta signatures came an indication of both CMV infection and matching HLA type. Whole-study results and caveats: It was HLA-C-restricted CMV-specific TCR beta clonotypes that dominated the response ex vivo. Identification of carriers of CMV plus the relevant HLA was achieved through cumulative public TCR beta family frequency.

This clonotype has only a few counts. Its antigen is as yet unknown. Each CDR3 protein gets one entry after TCRdb re-called the reads with MiXCR. Altogether around 310,000 distinct CDR3 sequences are present, roughly a sixth being singletons, with the ten largest covering 12%. Germline CDR1 reads MNHEY; CDR2 reads SMNVEV (reference sequence). CDR3 length: 15 residues. V gave up 4 bases and J gave up 8 bases; unmatched junction bases: 8. Sequencing was carried out using PBMCs. This receptor was taken from a human donor in good health (CMV status not recorded). Some clones in this sample may be carry-over from other donors' samples. The chain carries TRBV27 and TRBJ1-6; TRBD1 matches at 7 bases. The CDR3 nucleotides read TGTGCCAGCAGTTCCCCGTGGGACAGCCATTCACCCCTCCACTTT. It is translated as CASSSPWDSHSPLHF.